This T cell receptor beta chain was documented in a study of cytomegalovirus exposure and HLA in healthy donors. Study-level information: A previous analysis identified 95 million to 120 million unique TCR beta sequences derived from 180 million or so T cells.

Comments on this clone: The antigen is undetermined.

Study observations and caveats: Of the V segments, some could not be distinguished, including TRBV6-2 and TRBV6-3, and were excluded. One later analysis reportedly identified an Asian-associated ancestry cluster that showed fewer N-insertions than the approximately 600-donor mean. In a later analysis, V- and J-gene trimming of beta chains associated with a DCLRE1C missense variant, replicated independently.

This CDR3 comprises 15 residues. Germline V gene sequence: CDR1 KGHSH, CDR2 LQKENI. The V segment lost 5 bases and the J segment 4 bases; nucleotides outside the gene matches: 7. In the PCR, 60 Vbeta and 13 Jbeta primers were used. The table came from immunoSEQ multiplex PCR; TCRdb's copy has only in-frame clones and leaves some out. This table holds about 170,000 clones, approximately 78% found once. The chain uses TRBV18 and TRBJ2-3, with TRBD2 matching over 9 bases. Sequenced: PBMCs. The clonotype originates from a woman between 18 and 30 years old in good health and CMV-seronegative. The CDR3 sequence is CASSRGLAMADTQYF. The CDR3 DNA reads TGTGCCAGCTCAAGGGGACTAGCCATGGCAGATACGCAGTATTTT.